The clone carrying this TCR beta chain was seen ten or more times. The antigen is not known. All TCR cDNA molecules were individually tagged with a unique molecular identifier. TCRdb reprocessed the 5' RACE reads via MiXCR and lists one record per CDR3 protein. The sample records 35,000 to 55,000 distinct CDR3 sequences, under 7.5% being singletons. The record originates from a study of spatial heterogeneity in lung cancer. In the study overall: Compared with alpha-chain sequences, beta-chain sequences were consistently detected in greater numbers.

The CDR3 runs 13 residues. CDR1 is DFQATT, CDR2 SNEGSKA, per germline (reference sequence). Trimming took 6 bases from V and 11 from J; bases not matched to a gene: 9. Time point of the sample: sample taken at primary tumor resection. The donors were 72 patients with non-small cell lung cancer that was early-stage and untreated. Study results and limitations: Blood carried ubiquitous expanded tumor TCRs more at resection than follow-up.

The sequence was collected from a female donor with early-stage non-small cell lung cancer. J is TRBJ2-3 and V is TRBV20-1; 12 nucleotides match TRBD2. This material consisted of PBMCs, taken at surgery. The CDR3 sequence: CSATSGGLLGQYF. The CDR3 DNA reads TGCAGTGCCACTAGCGGGGGGCTCCTTGGGCAGTATTTT.